What follows describes a single T cell receptor beta chain. What it binds is unknown. Each sample provided at least 5.5 micrograms of extracted total RNA. These data come from a study of blood T cells in healthy people across ages. The CDR3 is made up of 14 amino acids. The germline V and J ends were trimmed by 8 bases and 5 bases, with 15 bases remaining between them. General study findings and limits: Unsorted PBMCs ruled out conclusive naive versus antigen-experienced comparison.

Sample-barcoded 5' priming and a J-beta primer mix drove a second PCR of roughly 6 to 12 cycles. TCRdb reprocessed the 5' RACE reads with MiXCR, giving one entry per CDR3 protein. The sample comprises fewer than 950,000 distinct CDR3 sequences, 35% to 40% of which are singletons, and roughly 13% rests with the top ten. The TCR comes from a man aged 18 to 29 in good health. Sequenced input: blood. The J gene is TRBJ1-4, the V gene TRBV12-3 or TRBV12-4; D is perhaps TRBD1 (5 bases). The CDR3 loop reads CASRIQDPNEKLFF. Written as DNA, the CDR3 is TGTGCCAGCCGAATACAGGATCCGAATGAAAAACTGTTTTTT.